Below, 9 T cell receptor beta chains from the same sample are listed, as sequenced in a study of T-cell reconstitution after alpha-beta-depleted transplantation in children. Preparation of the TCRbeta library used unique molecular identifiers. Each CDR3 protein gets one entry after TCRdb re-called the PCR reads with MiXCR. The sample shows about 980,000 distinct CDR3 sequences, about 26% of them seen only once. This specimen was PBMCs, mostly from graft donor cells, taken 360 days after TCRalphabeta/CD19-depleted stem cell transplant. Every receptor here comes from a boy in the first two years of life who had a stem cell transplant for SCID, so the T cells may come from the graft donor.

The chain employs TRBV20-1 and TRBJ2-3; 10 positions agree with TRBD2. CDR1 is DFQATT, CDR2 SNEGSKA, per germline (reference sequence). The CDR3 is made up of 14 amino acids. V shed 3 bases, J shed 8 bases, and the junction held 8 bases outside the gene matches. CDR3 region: CSASKAGGWGTQYF. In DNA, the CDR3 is TGCAGTGCTAGTAAAGCGGGGGGGTGGGGTACGCAGTATTTT.

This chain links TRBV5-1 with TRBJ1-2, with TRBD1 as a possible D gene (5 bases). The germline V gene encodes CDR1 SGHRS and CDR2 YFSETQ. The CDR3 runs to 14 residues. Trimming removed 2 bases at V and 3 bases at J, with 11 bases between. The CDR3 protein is CASSFPGTHYGYTF. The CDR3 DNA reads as TGCGCCAGCAGCTTCCCAGGGACTCACTATGGCTACACCTTC.

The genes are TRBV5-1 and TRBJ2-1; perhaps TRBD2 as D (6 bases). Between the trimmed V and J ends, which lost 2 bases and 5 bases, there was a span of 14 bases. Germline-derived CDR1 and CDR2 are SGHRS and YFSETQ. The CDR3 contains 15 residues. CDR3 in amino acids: CASSFGGKWNNEQFF. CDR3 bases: TGCGCCAGCAGCTTTGGGGGGAAATGGAACAATGAGCAGTTCTTC.

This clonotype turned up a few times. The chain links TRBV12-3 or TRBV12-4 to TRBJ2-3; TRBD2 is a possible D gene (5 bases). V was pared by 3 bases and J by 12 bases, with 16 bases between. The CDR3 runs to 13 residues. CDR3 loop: CASSLEVQVGQYF. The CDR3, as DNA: TGTGCCAGCAGTTTGGAGGTCCAAGTGGGCCAGTATTTT.

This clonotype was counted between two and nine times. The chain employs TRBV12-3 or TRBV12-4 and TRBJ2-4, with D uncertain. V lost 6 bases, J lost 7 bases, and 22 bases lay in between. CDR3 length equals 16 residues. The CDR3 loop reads CASSGLDYPTPNIQYF. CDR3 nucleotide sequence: TGTGCCAGCAGCGGGCTTGATTATCCAACTCCTAACATTCAGTACTTC.

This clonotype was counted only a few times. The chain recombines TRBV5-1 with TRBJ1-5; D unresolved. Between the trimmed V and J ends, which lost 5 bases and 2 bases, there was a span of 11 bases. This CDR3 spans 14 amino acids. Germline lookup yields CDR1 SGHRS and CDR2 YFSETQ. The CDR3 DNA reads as TGCGCCAGCAGTCACGGACCGGGCAATCAGCCCCAGCATTTT. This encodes CASSHGPGNQPQHF.

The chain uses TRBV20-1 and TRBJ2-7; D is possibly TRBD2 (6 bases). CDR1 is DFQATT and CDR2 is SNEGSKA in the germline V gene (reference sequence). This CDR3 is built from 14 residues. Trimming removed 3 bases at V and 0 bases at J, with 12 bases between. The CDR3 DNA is TGCAGTGCTAGGCGGGACGGGAGCTCCTACGAGCAGTACTTC. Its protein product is CSARRDGSSYEQYF.

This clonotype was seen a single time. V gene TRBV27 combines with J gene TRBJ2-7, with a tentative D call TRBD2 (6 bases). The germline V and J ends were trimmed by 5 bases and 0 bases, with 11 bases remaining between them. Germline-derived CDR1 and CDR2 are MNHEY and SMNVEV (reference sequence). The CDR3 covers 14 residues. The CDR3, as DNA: TGTGCCAGCAGTAACGGGGGAACCTCCTACGAGCAGTACTTC. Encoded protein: CASSNGGTSYEQYF.

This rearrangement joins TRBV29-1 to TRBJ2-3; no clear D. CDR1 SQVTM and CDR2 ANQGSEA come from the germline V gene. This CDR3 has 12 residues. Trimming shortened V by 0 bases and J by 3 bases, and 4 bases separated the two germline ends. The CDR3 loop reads CSVEDWTDTQYF. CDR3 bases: TGCAGCGTTGAAGATTGGACAGATACGCAGTATTTT.